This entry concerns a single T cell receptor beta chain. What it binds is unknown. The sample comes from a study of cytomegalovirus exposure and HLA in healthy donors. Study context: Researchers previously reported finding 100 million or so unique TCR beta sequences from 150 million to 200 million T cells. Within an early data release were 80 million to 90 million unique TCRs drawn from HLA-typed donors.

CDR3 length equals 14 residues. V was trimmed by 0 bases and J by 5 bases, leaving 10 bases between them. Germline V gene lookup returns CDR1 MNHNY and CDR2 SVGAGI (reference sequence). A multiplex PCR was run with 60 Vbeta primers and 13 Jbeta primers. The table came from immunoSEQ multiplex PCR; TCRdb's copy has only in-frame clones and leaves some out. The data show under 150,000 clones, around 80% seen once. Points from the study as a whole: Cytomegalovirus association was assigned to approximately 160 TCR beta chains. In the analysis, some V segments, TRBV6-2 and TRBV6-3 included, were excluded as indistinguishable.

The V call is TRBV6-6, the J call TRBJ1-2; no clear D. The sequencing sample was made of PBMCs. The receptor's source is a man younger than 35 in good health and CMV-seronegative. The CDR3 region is CASSYSGSDYGYTF. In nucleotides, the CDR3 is TGTGCCAGCAGTTACTCAGGCAGCGATTATGGCTACACCTTC.